These 20 T cell receptor beta chains were sequenced from one sample in a study of cytomegalovirus exposure and HLA in healthy donors. Both 60 Vbeta primers and 13 Jbeta primers went into the PCR. Produced via immunoSEQ multiplex PCR; TCRdb's table is partial and in-frame only. The sample has 150,000 or so clones, roughly 77% seen once. The sample comprised PBMCs. These receptor sequences come from a young man in good health and CMV-seropositive.

The V call is TRBV30, the J call TRBJ1-1; D might be TRBD1 (6 bases). The CDR3 has 12 amino acids. V gave up 8 bases and J gave up 1 base, with 11 bases separating them. Germline V gives CDR1 GTSNPN, CDR2 SVGIG (reference sequence). Here the CDR3 reads CAQTRGNTEAFF. CDR3 sequence (DNA): TGTGCCCAGACCAGGGGGAACACTGAAGCTTTCTTT.

This clone was counted a few times. The genes are TRBV28 and TRBJ2-7; 9 nucleotides line up with TRBD1. CDR1 is MDHEN and CDR2 is SYDVKM in the germline V gene. The junction had 7 bases not matched to a gene; V was cut back by 5 bases and J by 5 bases. This CDR3 has 14 amino acids. The CDR3 loop reads CASSPGTGRNEQYF. The CDR3 DNA reads TGTGCCAGCAGTCCCGGGACAGGGAGAAACGAGCAGTACTTC.

The chain joins TRBV28 to TRBJ2-7; 9 positions match TRBD2. Germline-derived CDR1 and CDR2 are MDHEN and SYDVKM. CDR3 size: 16 residues. V shed 4 bases, J shed 3 bases, and the junction held 10 bases outside the gene matches. CDR3 bases: TGTGCCAGCAGTTCTGGGACTAGCTGGGGGGTCTACGAGCAGTACTTC. Amino acid sequence: CASSSGTSWGVYEQYF.

This rearrangement joins TRBV2 to TRBJ1-2, with D hard to call. From germline, CDR1 is SNHLY and CDR2 FYNNEI. The CDR3 sequence is 14 residues long. Trimming left V 6 bases short and J 0 bases short, with 11 bases between. CDR3 coding DNA: TGTGCCAGCAGCGAGTCACCTCCTAACTATGGCTACACCTTC. This sequence encodes CASSESPPNYGYTF.

The chain employs TRBV27 and TRBJ2-5; D perhaps matches TRBD2 (5 bases). The closer fit of TRBJ2-7 to the DNA end suggests the J call may be wrong. Germline V gives CDR1 MNHEY, CDR2 SMNVEV (reference sequence). The CDR3 totals 14 residues. The CDR3 coding sequence is TGTGCCAGCAGTTTAAGTGGAGGAGACTACGAGCAGTACTTC. This encodes CASSLSGGDYEQYF.

The CDR3 sequence: CASSFGQKNIQYF. CDR3 coding DNA: TGTGCCAGCAGTTTTGGACAGAAAAACATTCAGTACTTC. The rearrangement joins TRBV27 to TRBJ2-4; tentatively, D is TRBD1 (6 bases). This CDR3 contains 13 residues. V was clipped by 3 bases and J by 4 bases, with 7 bases between them. Germline-derived CDR1 and CDR2 are MNHEY and SMNVEV (reference sequence).

This chain joins TRBV7-6 and TRBJ2-7, with 10 nucleotides matching TRBD1. CDR1 and CDR2 from the germline V gene are SGHVS and FNYEAQ. J lost 4 bases, V lost 2 bases, and 14 bases had no gene match. The CDR3 has 18 amino acids. For the CDR3, the DNA is TGTGCCAGCAGCTTATACCCAAGGACAGGGGGACTTATTTACGAGCAGTACTTC. It encodes CASSLYPRTGGLIYEQYF.

This clone was found a few times. This chain joins TRBV29-1 and TRBJ2-7; 12 bases agree with TRBD1. The germline V gene encodes CDR1 SQVTM and CDR2 ANQGSEA. The J segment lost 4 bases and the V segment lost 6 bases, leaving 16 bases of the junction unmatched. The CDR3 sequence is 17 residues long. The CDR3 reads CSVTGTGGERRTYEQYF. The CDR3 nucleotides read TGCAGCGTGACCGGGACAGGGGGCGAGCGGAGAACTTACGAGCAGTACTTC.

This chain joins TRBV7-6 and TRBJ1-1; D possibly corresponds to TRBD1 (6 bases). V lost 5 bases and J 1 base, leaving 8 bases between the germline ends. Per the germline V gene, CDR1 is SGHVS and CDR2 is FNYEAQ. The CDR3 length is 13 residues. The CDR3: CASSTGQNTEAFF. CDR3 nucleotides: TGTGCCAGCAGCACGGGACAGAACACTGAAGCTTTCTTT.

The rearrangement uses TRBV18 and TRBJ2-5, with unresolved D. The CDR3 consists of 13 residues. V was pared by 6 bases and J by 2 bases, with 10 bases between. Germline V CDR1 and CDR2: KGHSH, LQKENI. The CDR3 region is CASSSTLQETQYF. CDR3 nucleotide sequence: TGTGCCAGCTCCTCGACATTACAAGAGACCCAGTACTTC.

The genes are TRBV2 and TRBJ2-7, with TRBD2 as a possible D gene (5 bases). This CDR3 region has 14 residues. Germline V gene sequence: CDR1 SNHLY, CDR2 FYNNEI. Trimming stripped 6 bases from V and 2 bases from J, with 14 bases between. The CDR3 loop reads CASRKREGAYEQYF. Here the CDR3 DNA reads TGTGCCAGCAGAAAAAGAGAGGGCGCCTACGAGCAGTACTTC.

The rearrangement uses TRBV28 and TRBJ2-2; D gene uncertain. Trimming stripped 7 bases from V and 7 bases from J, with 19 bases between. Germline V gene data show CDR1 as MDHEN and CDR2 as SYDVKM. This CDR3 region has 15 residues. The CDR3: CASIAPWASVGELFF. The CDR3 region has the DNA TGTGCCAGCATCGCCCCATGGGCCTCGGTCGGGGAGCTGTTTTTT.

The chain couples TRBV30 to TRBJ1-1; no reliable D call. From germline, CDR1 is GTSNPN and CDR2 SVGIG (reference sequence). V lost 4 bases to trimming and J lost 5 bases, with 17 bases between them. The CDR3 runs to 14 residues. The CDR3 sequence is CAWTITRYDTEAFF. CDR3 DNA: TGTGCCTGGACCATCACAAGATACGATACTGAAGCTTTCTTT.

The rearrangement links TRBV4-1 to TRBJ2-7; no clear D. The CDR3 runs to 15 residues. Germline loops: CDR1 MGHRA, CDR2 YSYEKL. Trimming removed 4 bases from V and 2 bases from J, with 15 bases in between. The CDR3 here is CASSPEALGTYEQYF. The CDR3 DNA reads TGCGCCAGCAGCCCTGAGGCCCTAGGCACCTACGAGCAGTACTTC.

This clone was counted between two and nine times. V usage is TRBV6-5 and J usage is TRBJ1-1; D unclear. The CDR3 is 12 residues long. Germline V gene lookup returns CDR1 MNHEY and CDR2 SVGAGI. The V gene lost 2 bases and the J gene lost 7 bases, with 8 bases spanning the gap. CDR3 in amino acids: CASSYERLEAFF. CDR3 nucleotides: TGTGCCAGCAGTTACGAGAGGCTTGAAGCTTTCTTT.

The CDR3: CASSLSWAGTYNEQFF. The CDR3, as DNA: TGTGCCAGCAGCTTATCTTGGGCGGGAACCTACAATGAGCAGTTCTTC. J is TRBJ2-1 and V is TRBV7-6, with D maybe TRBD2 (6 bases). The germline CDR1 and CDR2 sequences are SGHVS and FNYEAQ. Trimming pared 2 bases from V and 2 bases from J, leaving 13 bases between. CDR3 length: 16 amino acids.

This clone was detected only a few times. The CDR3: CASSPPGGRPYLGQYF. The CDR3 DNA sequence: TGTGCCAGCTCACCCCCCGGGGGGCGCCCTTATCTCGGGCAGTACTTC. The chain uses TRBV18 and TRBJ2-7; a weak D match, TRBD2 (7 bases). Trimming removed 3 bases from V and 9 bases from J, with 24 bases in between. The CDR3 spans 16 residues. CDR1 and CDR2 (germline): KGHSH, LQKENI.

The chain links TRBV11-1 to TRBJ2-3; weak D call: TRBD1 (6 bases). The germline CDR1 and CDR2 sequences are SGHAT and FQDESV (reference sequence). The length of the CDR3 is 13 residues. With 0 bases removed from V and 6 bases from J, the gap between germline ends came to 7 bases. The CDR3 coding sequence is TGTGCCAGCAGCTTAGCTAGGGGGGATACGCAGTATTTT. This translates into CASSLARGDTQYF. Full variable domain (missing parts from reference TRBV11-1 and TRBJ2-3): EAEVAQSPRYKITEKSQAVAFWCDPISGHATLYWYRQILGQGPELLVQFQDESVVDDSQLPKDRFSAERLKGVDSTLKIQPAELGDSAMYLCASSLARGDTQYFGPGTRLTVL.

Worth noting for this clone: One end of the junction varies from germline; a read error may be responsible. The chain carries TRBV7-9 and TRBJ1-1; no definite D call. The CDR3 runs 14 residues. Germline assignment: CDR1 SEHNR and CDR2 FQNEAQ (reference sequence). CDR3 sequence: CSSSPGGMNTEAFF. CDR3 DNA: TGTTCCAGCAGCCCCGGAGGCATGAACACTGAAGCTTTCTTT.

This clone occurred once. V is TRBV28 and J is TRBJ2-7, with 9 bases aligning to TRBD1. CDR1 is MDHEN, CDR2 SYDVKM, per germline. The CDR3 has 14 amino acids. Losses at the gene ends were 7 bases for V and 1 base for J; bases not matched to a gene: 5. The CDR3 DNA is TGTGCCAGCACTTGGACAGGGGAATCCTACGAGCAGTACTTC. Its translation is CASTWTGESYEQYF.